Below are 14 T cell receptor beta chains sequenced from a single sample in a study of beta chain features in type 1 diabetes. The authors reverse transcribed all of the isolated RNA, so sequencing captured expressed TCRB transcripts. Sequencing used immunoSEQ multiplex PCR; TCRdb keeps in-frame clones, though not all of them. The sample has around 340,000 clones; around a fifth are singletons. The sample comprised naive CD4+ T cells from blood. Receptors originate from a woman under 30 in good health.

Here the CDR3 reads CSVEGPGGTYEQYF. In DNA, the CDR3 is TGCAGCGTTGAAGGCCCAGGGGGCACCTACGAGCAGTACTTC. The V and J genes are TRBV29-1 and TRBJ2-7, with 8 bases matching TRBD1. Per germline, CDR1 SQVTM and CDR2 ANQGSEA. With V trimmed by 1 base and J by 2 bases, 4 bases remained unmatched. CDR3 length: 14 amino acids.

The chain joins TRBV6-5 to TRBJ1-1; D is perhaps TRBD1 (5 bases). There are 12 residues in the CDR3. Trimming shortened V by 4 bases and J by 4 bases, and 7 bases separated the two germline ends. CDR1 MNHEY and CDR2 SVGAGI come from the germline V gene. CDR3: CASSLTGTEAFF. DNA for the CDR3: TGTGCCAGCAGTTTAACAGGCACTGAAGCTTTCTTT.

The V call is TRBV7-2, the J call TRBJ2-5; D gene uncertain. The V and J ends lost 5 bases and 4 bases respectively, with 5 bases between them. The CDR3 spans 11 residues. Germline V gene lookup returns CDR1 SGHTA and CDR2 FQGNSA. The CDR3 sequence is CASSRAETQYF. The DNA for the CDR3 is TGTGCCAGCAGCCGAGCAGAGACCCAGTACTTC.

This clone was observed a few times. The CDR3 region is CACPCGREESDTQYF. For the CDR3, the DNA is TGTGCCTGTCCCTGTGGGCGGGAGGAGTCAGATACGCAGTATTTT. The V and J genes are TRBV30 and TRBJ2-3; 8 bases map to TRBD2. Trimming took 6 bases from V and 4 from J; bases not matched to a gene: 12. The CDR3 runs to 15 residues. Germline V lookup: CDR1 GTSNPN, CDR2 SVGIG (reference sequence).

This chain joins TRBV5-1 and TRBJ2-4, with a tentative D call TRBD2 (6 bases). Looked up from germline, CDR1 is SGHRS and CDR2 is YFSETQ. The CDR3 contains 16 residues. Trimming took off 3 bases at V and 2 bases at J, with 15 bases between the two ends. CDR3 protein: CASSSSVGRPKNIQYF. The CDR3 region has the DNA TGCGCCAGCAGCTCGAGTGTGGGGAGGCCCAAAAACATTCAGTACTTC.

This clone was recorded once. DNA of the CDR3: TGTGCCAGTACAACCGGGGGGGGCGAGCAGTACTTC. Protein: CASTTGGGEQYF. The chain carries TRBV19 and TRBJ2-7; TRBD2 agrees at 8 bases. V lost 7 bases, J lost 6 bases, and 5 bases stayed unmatched. This CDR3 is built from 12 residues. Germline values: CDR1 LNHDA, CDR2 SQIVND (reference sequence). The variable domain in full, completed from reference TRBV19 and TRBJ2-7, reads DGGITQSPKYLFRKEGQNVTLSCEQNLNHDAMYWYRQDPGQGLRLIYYSQIVNDFQKGDIAEGYSVSREKKESFPLTVTSAQKNPTAFYLCASTTGGGEQYFGPGTRLTVT.

This chain links TRBV9 with TRBJ2-1, with unresolved D. Germline loops: CDR1 SGDLS, CDR2 YYNGEE. The CDR3 runs 13 residues. The V and J ends lost 5 bases and 9 bases respectively, with 15 bases between them. The CDR3 protein is CASSPYIAGEQFF. The CDR3 DNA follows: TGTGCCAGCAGTCCTTACATCGCAGGTGAGCAGTTCTTC.

The chain joins TRBV7-2 to TRBJ2-7; 10 positions match TRBD1. Germline V CDR1 and CDR2: SGHTA, FQGNSA. The trim removed 3 bases at V and 5 bases at J, leaving 4 bases unmatched. The CDR3 totals 14 residues. This CDR3 reads CASSFRDRGDEQYF. The CDR3 bases are TGTGCCAGCAGCTTCCGGGACAGGGGTGACGAGCAGTACTTC.

This clone was detected only a few times. The rearrangement joins TRBV5-1 to TRBJ1-2, with D uncertain. The CDR3 spans 15 residues. CDR1 is SGHRS and CDR2 is YFSETQ in the germline V gene. V lost 0 bases and J lost 2, with 11 bases in between. The CDR3 DNA follows: TGCGCCAGCAGCTTGGTTGCGGGTTCAAACTATGGCTACACCTTC. It specifies CASSLVAGSNYGYTF.

This clone was counted between two and nine times. The chain couples TRBV11-2 to TRBJ2-7, with 13 nucleotides matching TRBD2. Germline lookup yields CDR1 SGHAT and CDR2 FQNNGV. The CDR3 is 16 residues long. V shed 4 bases and J 2 bases; nucleotides not matched to a gene: 5. CDR3 coding DNA: TGTGCCAGCAGCTCCCTTACTAGCGGGAGGGCCTACGAGCAGTACTTC. Translation gives CASSSLTSGRAYEQYF.

The V gene is TRBV2, the J gene TRBJ1-6; possibly TRBD1 for D (5 bases). CDR3 length: 15 residues. Germline lookup yields CDR1 SNHLY and CDR2 FYNNEI. Trimming removed 5 bases at V and 7 bases at J, with 15 bases between. CDR3 in DNA: TGTGCCAGCAGTCCAGTACACAGGACCAATTCACCCCTCCACTTT. Its protein is CASSPVHRTNSPLHF. Looking up the rest from reference TRBV2 and TRBJ1-6 gives the full variable domain: EPEVTQTPSHQVTQMGQEVILRCVPISNHLYFYWYRQILGQKVEFLVSFYNNEISEKSEIFDDQFSVERPDGSNFTLKIRSTKLEDSAMYFCASSPVHRTNSPLHFGNGTRLTVT.

The chain links TRBV5-1 to TRBJ2-2; possibly TRBD2 for D (6 bases). Germline V gene data show CDR1 as SGHRS and CDR2 as YFSETQ. The V end was cut by 0 bases, the J end by 5 bases, with 11 bases between. This CDR3 has 15 residues. CDR3 in amino acids: CASSLAGGETGELFF. The CDR3 region has the DNA TGCGCCAGCAGCTTGGCCGGGGGTGAGACCGGGGAGCTGTTTTTT.

This clone was found a few times. The chain joins TRBV7-2 to TRBJ2-3; 10 nucleotides match TRBD2. This CDR3 region has 17 residues. The V and J ends lost 0 bases and 3 bases, in that order; junction bases with no gene match: 6. Germline-derived CDR1 and CDR2 are SGHTA and FQGNSA. CDR3 loop: CASSLAMASGGTDTQYF. The CDR3 coding sequence is TGTGCCAGCAGCTTAGCGATGGCTAGCGGGGGTACAGATACGCAGTATTTT. Full variable domain (outside the CDR3, taken from reference TRBV7-2 and TRBJ2-3): GAGVSQSPSNKVTEKGKDVELRCDPISGHTALYWYRQSLGQGLEFLIYFQGNSAPDKSGLPSDRFSAERTGGSVSTLTIQRTQQEDSAVYLCASSLAMASGGTDTQYFGPGTRLTVL.

This chain uses TRBV30 with TRBJ1-2, with D unresolved. This CDR3 has 12 residues. V shed 7 bases and J shed 8 bases, with 17 bases lying between them. Germline values: CDR1 GTSNPN, CDR2 SVGIG (reference sequence). CDR3 region: CASSGGFQGYTF. The CDR3 coding sequence is TGTGCCTCCTCGGGTGGTTTTCAGGGCTACACCTTC.